Listed here are 22 T cell receptor beta chains from one sample, sequenced in a study of blood T cells in healthy people across ages. The second PCR ran about 7 to 12 cycles with a sample-barcoded 5' primer and J-beta primers. Each CDR3 protein gets one entry after TCRdb re-called the 5' RACE reads with MiXCR. The sample records over 600,000 distinct CDR3 sequences, approximately 60% being singletons. Sample: blood. Source of these receptors: a man aged 35 to 55 in good health.

This clonotype was counted only a few times. The chain recombines TRBV20-1 with TRBJ1-2, with D hard to call. Trimming stripped 0 bases from V and 2 bases from J, with 16 bases between. CDR1 DFQATT and CDR2 SNEGSKA come from the germline V gene (reference sequence). CDR3 size: 16 residues. The CDR3: CSARDRSRTLNYGYTF. The CDR3 DNA is TGCAGTGCTAGAGATCGAAGCAGAACATTAAACTATGGCTACACCTTC.

The chain is built from TRBV27 and TRBJ1-2; D may be TRBD1 (5 bases). Germline V lookup: CDR1 MNHEY, CDR2 SMNVEV (reference sequence). The germline V and J ends were trimmed by 5 bases and 8 bases, with 18 bases remaining between them. This CDR3 spans 14 amino acids. The CDR3 nucleotides read TGTGCCAGCAGTCCGGGGGTACGACGAAGGGGCTACACCTTC. Its translation is CASSPGVRRRGYTF.

This clonotype was counted a single time. This rearrangement joins TRBV3-1 to TRBJ2-5; 7 bases align to TRBD2. Per the germline V gene, CDR1 is LGHDT and CDR2 is YNNKEL (reference sequence). The CDR3 has 16 residues. V lost 4 bases and J lost 3; bases outside the gene matches: 11. The CDR3, as DNA: TGTGCCAGCAGCCCCCTCCTTAACGGGGGGAAAGAGACCCAGTACTTC. It specifies CASSPLLNGGKETQYF.

In this sample, this clonotype turned up a few times. This chain links TRBV9 with TRBJ2-7; 13 bases line up with TRBD2. Germline V CDR1 and CDR2: SGDLS, YYNGEE. This CDR3 region has 16 residues. V lost 3 bases to trimming and J lost 2 bases; unmatched junction nucleotides: 5. The CDR3 loop is CASSGSGTSGTYEQYF. CDR3 nucleotide sequence: TGTGCCAGCAGCGGGTCCGGGACTAGCGGGACCTACGAGCAGTACTTC.

This chain uses TRBV29-1 with TRBJ2-7; a possible D gene is TRBD2 (5 bases). The V gene's germline CDR1 is SQVTM and CDR2 ANQGSEA. With 7 bases removed from V and 0 bases from J, the gap between germline ends came to 19 bases. The CDR3 has 15 residues. The CDR3 DNA follows: TGCAGCGCCGGACTTATCGCGGCGTTCTCCTACGAGCAGTACTTC. Translated: CSAGLIAAFSYEQYF.

The V and J genes are TRBV7-2 and TRBJ2-3, with unresolved D. V was trimmed by 5 bases and J by 3 bases, leaving 12 bases between them. The CDR3 is made up of 14 amino acids. The V gene's germline CDR1 is SGHTA and CDR2 FQGNSA. CDR3 nucleotide sequence: TGTGCCAGCAGCCGAAGGAGTCGGACAGATACGCAGTATTTT. It codes for CASSRRSRTDTQYF.

This clonotype was observed a handful of times. This chain uses TRBV24-1 with TRBJ2-3, with 14 bases matching TRBD2. Per germline, CDR1 KGHDR and CDR2 SFDVKD. J gave up 7 bases and V 3 bases, and 11 bases lay outside the gene matches. This CDR3 region has 18 residues. The chain's CDR3 is CATSDPGLAGGSVYTQYF. The CDR3 DNA follows: TGTGCCACCAGTGATCCCGGACTAGCGGGAGGATCCGTGTATACGCAGTATTTT.

The chain couples TRBV10-2 to TRBJ2-7, with 8 bases identical to TRBD1. The CDR3 spans 14 residues. Germline V gene sequence: CDR1 WSHSY, CDR2 SAAADI. The junction had 8 bases not matched to a gene; V was cut back by 6 bases and J by 4 bases. The CDR3 sequence is CASREGQGEYEQYF. The DNA for the CDR3 is TGCGCCAGCAGAGAAGGACAGGGAGAATACGAGCAGTACTTC.

The chain is built from TRBV12-3 or TRBV12-4 and TRBJ1-2, with 10 positions matching TRBD1. The V gene end was trimmed by 6 bases and the J gene end by 1 base; junction bases not matched to a gene: 5. The CDR3 sequence is 15 residues long. The CDR3 region has the DNA TGTGCCAGCAGAGAGACAGGGGGCAATAACTATGGCTACACCTTC. Its protein product is CASRETGGNNYGYTF.

CDR3 sequence reads: CASTRRSREHYTF. CDR3 coding DNA: TGTGCCAGCACCCGAAGGTCCCGGGAACACTACACCTTC. The V gene is TRBV12-3 or TRBV12-4, the J gene TRBJ1-2; no reliable D call. The CDR3 sequence is 13 residues long. The V end was cut by 7 bases, the J end by 10 bases, with 19 bases between.

The chain combines TRBV12-5 with TRBJ1-5; D possibly corresponds to TRBD1 (5 bases). The CDR3 loop spans 18 amino acids. With 0 bases removed from V and 7 bases from J, the gap between germline ends came to 22 bases. The germline V gene encodes CDR1 LGHNT and CDR2 FRNRAP. CDR3 nucleotide sequence: TGTGCTAGTGGTTTGGTACCTTTTACTTTTCGGGGGGACCAGCCCCAGCATTTT. This gives the protein CASGLVPFTFRGDQPQHF.

The rearrangement uses TRBV4-1 and TRBJ2-1, with 12 bases matching TRBD2. The germline V gene encodes CDR1 MGHRA and CDR2 YSYEKL. The CDR3 has 17 residues. Germline trimming cut 1 base from V and 4 bases from J; bases unmatched to any gene: 5. The CDR3: CASSQVELAGGYNEQFF. CDR3 nucleotides: TGCGCCAGCAGCCAAGTGGAGCTAGCGGGAGGGTACAATGAGCAGTTCTTC.

The chain combines TRBV7-2 with TRBJ2-7; 7 bases map to TRBD2. With V trimmed by 4 bases and J by 1 base, 13 bases remained unmatched. Germline V gives CDR1 SGHTA, CDR2 FQGNSA. The CDR3 has 17 residues. CDR3 nucleotides: TGTGCCAGCAGCTCCCGGGGGAGACTAGCTCAATCCTACGAGCAGTACTTC. Amino acid sequence: CASSSRGRLAQSYEQYF.

There are a few counts of this clonotype. The V gene is TRBV29-1, the J gene TRBJ1-5; D uncertain. The CDR3 is 12 amino acids. From germline, CDR1 is SQVTM and CDR2 ANQGSEA. Trimming took 4 bases from V and 0 from J, leaving 4 bases between them. The CDR3 loop reads CSVGYSNQPQHF. The DNA of the CDR3 is TGCAGCGTTGGTTATAGCAATCAGCCCCAGCATTTT.

This sequence joins TRBV21-1 and TRBJ2-6; the listed D gene, TRBD1, was not tested against the DNA. TRBV21-1 constitutes a pseudogene. CDR3 size: 22 residues. CDR3 DNA: TGTGCCAGCAGCAAAAGGGGGACAGGGGCCGAGCGACCGATGACTGGGGCCAACGTCCTGACTTTC. Translating it yields CASSKRGTGAERPMTGANVLTF.

V usage is TRBV7-9 and J usage is TRBJ2-7, with D unresolved. The V end was cut by 2 bases, the J end by 3 bases, with 8 bases between. CDR3 length: 13 residues. From germline, CDR1 is SEHNR and CDR2 FQNEAQ (reference sequence). In DNA, the CDR3 is TGTGCCAGCAGCTTATCGTCAGACTACGAGCAGTACTTC. Translated: CASSLSSDYEQYF. Combining the CDR3 with reference TRBV7-9 and TRBJ2-7 gives the whole variable domain DTGVSQNPRHKITKRGQNVTFRCDPISEHNRLYWYRQTLGQGPEFLTYFQNEAQLEKSRLLSDRFSAERPKGSFSTLEIQRTEQGDSAMYLCASSLSSDYEQYFGPGTRLTVT.

The rearrangement links TRBV27 to TRBJ1-2; D remains ambiguous. CDR1 and CDR2 (germline): MNHEY, SMNVEV (reference sequence). The CDR3 sequence is 15 residues long. Trimming removed 3 bases at V and 6 bases at J, with 17 bases between. The CDR3 protein is CASSFFGPSFDGYTF. As DNA, the CDR3 is TGTGCCAGCAGTTTTTTTGGCCCGAGTTTCGATGGCTACACCTTC.

V usage is TRBV7-6 and J usage is TRBJ2-1, with 7 bases identical to TRBD1. V shed 8 bases, J shed 13 bases, and the junction held 11 bases outside the gene matches. CDR3 length: 12 residues. Germline-derived CDR1 and CDR2 are SGHVS and FNYEAQ. CDR3 coding DNA: TGTGCCAGCCTGACAGGGATAGAGACCCAGTTCTTC. Amino acids: CASLTGIETQFF.

The chain carries TRBV6-5 and TRBJ2-7; D perhaps matches TRBD2 (6 bases). The CDR3 runs 15 residues. Germline V gives CDR1 MNHEY, CDR2 SVGAGI. The germline V and J ends were trimmed by 6 bases and 5 bases, with 20 bases remaining between them. CDR3 sequence (DNA): TGTGCCAGCAGCTCAGGGTCATTGGGGAGGAACGAGCAGTACTTC. It is translated as CASSSGSLGRNEQYF.

This clonotype has a handful of counts. This chain connects TRBV29-1 to TRBJ1-2; perhaps TRBD1 as D (6 bases). Trimming left V 4 bases short and J 7 bases short, with 16 bases between. This CDR3 region has 13 residues. Germline CDR1 is SQVTM and CDR2 is ANQGSEA. The CDR3 nucleotides are TGCAGCGTTGCCTCCCTGGCAGGGGCTGGCTACACCTTC. It translates to CSVASLAGAGYTF.

A few counts support this clonotype. The V and J genes are TRBV6-5 and TRBJ2-3; possible D gene TRBD1, 7 bases. V lost 0 bases and J lost 3, with 13 bases in between. The germline CDR1 and CDR2 sequences are MNHEY and SVGAGI. CDR3 size: 16 residues. The CDR3 bases are TGTGCCAGCAGTTACTCCTGGGCAGGGGGGACAGATACGCAGTATTTT. As protein: CASSYSWAGGTDTQYF.

The CDR3 spells CASSPPISETQYF. In DNA form, the CDR3 reads TGTGCCAGCTCACCACCCATCTCGGAGACCCAGTACTTC. The chain joins TRBV18 to TRBJ2-5; D is ambiguous. The CDR3 has 13 residues. V was cut by 0 bases and J by 5 bases, with 7 bases left in between. In germline, CDR1 is KGHSH, CDR2 LQKENI.